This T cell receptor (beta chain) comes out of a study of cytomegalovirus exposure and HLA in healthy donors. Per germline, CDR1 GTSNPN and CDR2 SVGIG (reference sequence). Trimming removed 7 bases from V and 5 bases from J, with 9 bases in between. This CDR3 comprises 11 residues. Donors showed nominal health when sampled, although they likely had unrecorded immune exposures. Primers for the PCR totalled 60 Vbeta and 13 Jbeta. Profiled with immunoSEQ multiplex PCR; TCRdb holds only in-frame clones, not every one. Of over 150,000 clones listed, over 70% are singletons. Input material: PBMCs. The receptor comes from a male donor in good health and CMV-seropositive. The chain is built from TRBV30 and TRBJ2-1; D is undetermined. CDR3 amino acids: CASYLDNEQFF. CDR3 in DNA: TGTGCCTCATACCTAGACAATGAGCAGTTCTTC. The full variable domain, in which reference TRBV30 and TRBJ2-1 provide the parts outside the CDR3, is SQTIHQWPATLVQPVGSPLSLECTVEGTSNPNLYWYRQAAGRGLQLLFYSVGIGQISSEVPQNLSASRPQDRQFILSSKKLLLSDSGFYLCASYLDNEQFFGPGTRLTVL.